Listed here are 7 T cell receptor beta chains from one sample, sequenced in a study of cytomegalovirus exposure and HLA in healthy donors. TCRdb's table, derived via immunoSEQ multiplex PCR, lists solely in-frame clones and lacks some. The sample yields about 130,000 clones, approximately 91% seen once. The specimen sequenced was PBMCs. These receptors were taken from a woman aged 18-29 years in good health and CMV-seronegative.

The chain carries TRBV11-2 and TRBJ2-7; the D is unclear. The CDR3 runs 13 residues. Trimming took 6 bases from V and 0 from J, leaving 9 bases between them. Germline V gene data show CDR1 as SGHAT and CDR2 as FQNNGV. For the CDR3, the DNA is TGTGCCAGCAGGGGCAGCCTCTCCTACGAGCAGTACTTC. It is translated as CASRGSLSYEQYF.

The chain combines TRBV6-6 with TRBJ2-7, with 9 bases matching TRBD1. Trimming took 6 bases from V and 3 from J; bases not matched to a gene: 3. Germline V gene sequence: CDR1 MNHNY, CDR2 SVGAGI (reference sequence). The CDR3 is 13 amino acids. CDR3: CASRWGQGYEQYF. The CDR3, as DNA: TGTGCCAGCAGGTGGGGACAGGGCTACGAGCAGTACTTC.

This sequence joins TRBV18 and TRBJ2-1; D is undetermined. There are 15 residues in the CDR3. Trimming removed 3 bases at V and 8 bases at J, with 17 bases between. Germline V gives CDR1 KGHSH, CDR2 LQKENI. CDR3: CASSPSLGQTHEQFF. The DNA for the CDR3 is TGTGCCAGCTCACCCTCCCTTGGGCAAACCCATGAGCAGTTCTTC.

The chain has TRBV7-9 and TRBJ2-7; D may be TRBD2 (5 bases). V shed 4 bases and J shed 7 bases, with 14 bases lying between them. This CDR3 spans 13 amino acids. Germline loops: CDR1 SEHNR, CDR2 FQNEAQ (reference sequence). The CDR3 coding sequence is TGTGCCAGCAGCTCCAGCGGTTTAGGGGAGCAGTACTTC. Its protein product is CASSSSGLGEQYF.

The rearrangement joins TRBV4-1 to TRBJ1-5; TRBD1 matches 9 bases. The CDR3 length is 15 residues. The ends lost 1 base at V and 5 bases at J; junction bases unmatched: 3. Germline V gene sequence: CDR1 MGHRA, CDR2 YSYEKL. The chain's CDR3 is CASSQVGQGYQPQHF. CDR3 bases: TGCGCCAGCAGCCAAGTGGGACAGGGTTATCAGCCCCAGCATTTT.

The chain employs TRBV28 and TRBJ1-5; possible D gene TRBD1, 6 bases. This CDR3 region has 16 residues. Trimming took 2 bases from V and 5 from J, leaving 16 bases between them. Germline V CDR1 and CDR2: MDHEN, SYDVKM. CDR3 sequence: CASSLGGGGSDQPQHF. CDR3 DNA: TGTGCCAGCAGTTTAGGGGGGGGCGGGAGTGATCAGCCCCAGCATTTT.

The chain carries TRBV19 and TRBJ1-5; TRBD1 might be the D (5 bases). This CDR3 has 15 amino acids. In germline, CDR1 is LNHDA, CDR2 SQIVND (reference sequence). Trimming shortened V by 4 bases and J by 0 bases, and 10 bases separated the two germline ends. The DNA for the CDR3 is TGTGCCAGTAGTAACTTCAGGGCTAGCAATCAGCCCCAGCATTTT. It encodes CASSNFRASNQPQHF.